This TCR beta chain was sequenced in a study of cytomegalovirus exposure and HLA in healthy donors. Of note for this clone: Its specificity is not known.

The CDR3 has 13 amino acids. The V gene lost 1 base and the J gene lost 6 bases, with 7 bases spanning the gap. Germline V lookup: CDR1 SNHLY, CDR2 FYNNEI. PCR primers comprised 60 Vbeta and 13 Jbeta primers. Sequenced by immunoSEQ multiplex PCR; TCRdb stores in-frame clones only, minus some. The sample holds around 150,000 clones, over 60% seen once. Regarding the study as a whole: Upon later analysis, TCR association rates were observed to vary by HLA locus, being highest for DRB1 and lowest for HLA-C. The majority of CMV-associated TCR beta chains were reported as apparently HLA-restricted in a later analysis.

The chain recombines TRBV2 with TRBJ1-5; D unclear. This receptor was taken from a male donor in good health and CMV-seronegative. The sample consisted of PBMCs. The CDR3 loop is CASSEGGGQPQHF. For the CDR3, the DNA is TGTGCCAGCAGTGAAGGGGGAGGTCAGCCCCAGCATTTT.